These 25 T cell receptor beta chains were all obtained from the same sample, sequenced in a study of radiation and T cells in renal cell carcinoma. Repertoires were generated with immunoSEQ multiplex PCR, while TCRdb's copy carries only in-frame clones and drops some. Of just over 95,000 clones detected, approximately 86% appear once; the ten largest clones hold around 7.9%. The time point here: baseline pretreatment blood. Treatment reported: 15 Gy SBRT to primary tumor, nephrectomy 4 weeks later. The material sequenced was blood, taken from a patient whose treatment included radiotherapy and nephrectomy. The receptors shown here come from a man in his fifties or sixties with renal cell carcinoma.

The J gene is TRBJ1-1, the V gene TRBV28, with 7 bases identical to TRBD1. This CDR3 has 17 residues. The germline V gene has CDR1 MDHEN and CDR2 SYDVKM. After removal of 5 bases from V and 0 bases from J, the junction contained 12 bases not matched to a gene. The CDR3 nucleotides are TGTGCCAGCAGTCCACCCCGAGCCGGGACAGTGAACACTGAAGCTTTCTTT. Its protein is CASSPPRAGTVNTEAFF.

The rearrangement uses TRBV2 and TRBJ1-4; tentative D call: TRBD1 (6 bases). This CDR3 contains 15 residues. V lost 7 bases to trimming and J lost 0 bases, with 12 bases between them. Germline V lookup: CDR1 SNHLY, CDR2 FYNNEI. Here the CDR3 reads CASTDRLATNEKLFF. The CDR3, as DNA: TGTGCCAGCACTGACAGGCTTGCAACTAATGAAAAACTGTTTTTT.

Written as DNA, the CDR3 is TGTGCCAGTAGTCTTAGGCTAGCCTACAATGAGCAGTTCTTC. Its protein product is CASSLRLAYNEQFF. The V gene is TRBV19, the J gene TRBJ2-1; D is unclear. The CDR3 runs to 14 residues. From germline, CDR1 is LNHDA and CDR2 SQIVND (reference sequence). V was pared by 5 bases and J by 2 bases, with 10 bases between.

The chain combines TRBV27 with TRBJ2-2, with D tentatively TRBD2 (5 bases). The CDR3 totals 16 residues. The V gene's germline CDR1 is MNHEY and CDR2 SMNVEV (reference sequence). Deletions cut 1 base from V and 4 bases from J, with 13 bases between. This CDR3 reads CASSLYSSGGTGELFF. The CDR3 nucleotides are TGTGCCAGCAGTTTATACAGCAGCGGCGGCACCGGGGAGCTGTTTTTT.

V gene TRBV29-1 combines with J gene TRBJ2-3, with 7 bases that match TRBD2. CDR1 is SQVTM, CDR2 ANQGSEA, per germline. The CDR3 is made up of 11 amino acids. CDR3 sequence reads: CLGGEGNTQYF. The CDR3 nucleotides read TGCCTGGGTGGGGAGGGAAATACGCAGTATTTT.

The chain joins TRBV6-5 to TRBJ1-5; the D is unclear. CDR3 size: 15 residues. The V end lost 7 bases, the J end lost 0 bases, and 13 bases lay between the germline ends. Germline V gene lookup returns CDR1 MNHEY and CDR2 SVGAGI. The CDR3 spells CASKEGKDSNQPQHF. In nucleotides, the CDR3 is TGTGCCAGCAAGGAGGGAAAGGATAGCAATCAGCCCCAGCATTTT.

J is TRBJ2-7 and V is TRBV9; D possibly corresponds to TRBD2 (6 bases). CDR3 length equals 15 residues. V lost 3 bases, J lost 2 bases, and 15 bases lay in between. The germline V gene encodes CDR1 SGDLS and CDR2 YYNGEE. The CDR3 sequence is CASSARGGATYEQYF. Here the CDR3 DNA reads TGTGCCAGCAGCGCACGGGGCGGGGCGACCTACGAGCAGTACTTC.

The rearrangement uses TRBV6-6 and TRBJ2-3; TRBD1 agrees at 8 bases. Germline V lookup: CDR1 MNHNY, CDR2 SVGAGI (reference sequence). V lost 2 bases and J lost 7; bases outside the gene matches: 8. The CDR3 spans 15 residues. CDR3 in DNA: TGTGCCAGCAGTTACATGCCCGACAGGGGTTATACGCAGTATTTT. Protein: CASSYMPDRGYTQYF.

The V and J genes are TRBV4-1 and TRBJ1-6, with a weak D call TRBD1 (5 bases). The CDR3 has 20 amino acids. The V end lost 1 base, the J end lost 1 base, and 20 bases lay between the germline ends. Per the germline V gene, CDR1 is MGHRA and CDR2 is YSYEKL. The CDR3 bases are TGCGCCAGCAGCCAAGCTGACAGCCCCAAGTTTAGGTCCTATAATTCACCCCTCCACTTT. This gives the protein CASSQADSPKFRSYNSPLHF.

The rearrangement joins TRBV21-1 to TRBJ2-2; the table's D call, TRBD1, was not checked against the DNA. TRBV21-1 is listed as a pseudogene. This CDR3 has 15 amino acids. In nucleotides, the CDR3 is TGTGCCAGCAGCAATGGCAGGACGAACACCGGGGAGCTGTTTTTT. This codes for CASSNGRTNTGELFF.

This clone was observed once. The chain joins TRBV7-2 to TRBJ2-5, with D perhaps matching TRBD2 (6 bases). Between the trimmed V and J ends, which lost 5 bases and 4 bases, there was a span of 14 bases. The CDR3 contains 14 residues. Germline-derived CDR1 and CDR2 are SGHTA and FQGNSA. Here the CDR3 reads CASSEGTSRETQYF. Written as DNA, the CDR3 is TGTGCCAGCAGCGAAGGGACTTCCCGAGAGACCCAGTACTTC.

The chain has TRBV11-2 and TRBJ2-5; tentative D call: TRBD2 (6 bases). This CDR3 is 17 amino acids long. The V and J ends lost 3 bases and 3 bases respectively, with 20 bases between them. Germline V gene data show CDR1 as SGHAT and CDR2 as FQNNGV. The CDR3 protein is CASSFNPGSRGEETQYF. The DNA for the CDR3 is TGTGCCAGCAGCTTCAACCCCGGGAGTAGGGGAGAAGAGACCCAGTACTTC.

V and J are TRBV4-1 and TRBJ2-2; D ambiguous. V was cut by 0 bases and J by 6 bases, with 5 bases left in between. The germline V gene encodes CDR1 MGHRA and CDR2 YSYEKL. The CDR3 spans 13 residues. This chain's CDR3 is CASSQDHAGELFF. CDR3 DNA: TGCGCCAGCAGCCAAGATCATGCCGGGGAGCTGTTTTTT.

This clone was picked up a small number of times. This chain joins TRBV6-6 and TRBJ1-1; D perhaps matches TRBD1 (6 bases). This CDR3 comprises 13 residues. Germline CDR1 is MNHNY and CDR2 is SVGAGI (reference sequence). V was pared by 6 bases and J by 4 bases, with 12 bases between. This CDR3 is CASSWGAGTEAFF. The CDR3 region has the DNA TGTGCCAGCAGCTGGGGGGCGGGCACTGAAGCTTTCTTT.

The chain combines TRBV6-1 with TRBJ1-5; 10 bases line up with TRBD1. The CDR3 is 14 residues long. Germline loops: CDR1 MNHNS, CDR2 SASEGT. With V trimmed by 6 bases and J by 12 bases, 11 bases remained unmatched. CDR3 DNA: TGTGCCAGCAGAAACCGGGACAGGGGTTACCACCAGCATTTT. It codes for CASRNRDRGYHQHF.

The chain links TRBV18 to TRBJ1-3; D gene unclear. The CDR3 is 15 amino acids. The germline V gene encodes CDR1 KGHSH and CDR2 LQKENI. V was shortened by 3 bases and J by 0 bases, with 9 bases between the two germline ends. DNA of the CDR3: TGTGCCAGCTCACCTTCATCTAACTCTGGAAACACCATATATTTT. Its protein is CASSPSSNSGNTIYF.

The J gene is TRBJ1-1, the V gene TRBV29-1; D not certain. CDR1 and CDR2 (germline): SQVTM, ANQGSEA. CDR3 length: 13 amino acids. Trimming took off 6 bases at V and 3 bases at J, with 14 bases between the two ends. The CDR3 DNA is TGCAGCGTCGAACTGCAGCAGGACACTGAAGCTTTCTTT. Translated, it gives CSVELQQDTEAFF.

This clone is a singleton in its sample. The chain links TRBV28 to TRBJ1-1; D possibly corresponds to TRBD1 (6 bases). Per germline, CDR1 MDHEN and CDR2 SYDVKM. CDR3 size: 12 residues. Trimming stripped 2 bases from V and 10 bases from J, with 11 bases between. In DNA, the CDR3 is TGTGCCAGCAGTTTAGAACAGGGATCAGCTTTCTTT. As protein: CASSLEQGSAFF.

CDR3 region: CASRKTGGKTEAFF. The CDR3 nucleotides are TGTGCCAGCAGGAAAACAGGGGGCAAGACTGAAGCTTTCTTT. This chain links TRBV28 with TRBJ1-1, with TRBD1 matching over 9 bases. The CDR3 is 14 residues long. Germline trimming cut 6 bases from V and 5 bases from J; bases unmatched to any gene: 7. CDR1 MDHEN and CDR2 SYDVKM come from the germline V gene.

The chain employs TRBV2 and TRBJ1-4, with a tentative D call TRBD1 (5 bases). This CDR3 spans 16 amino acids. Germline CDR1 SNHLY, CDR2 FYNNEI. The V end was cut by 6 bases, the J end by 0 bases, with 14 bases between. The CDR3 bases are TGTGCCAGCAGAGACGATTACAGGACAACTAATGAAAAACTGTTTTTT. It encodes CASRDDYRTTNEKLFF.

The chain is built from TRBV27 and TRBJ1-6; D remains ambiguous. CDR3 length equals 14 residues. V was pared by 2 bases and J by 8 bases, with 10 bases between. The germline V gene has CDR1 MNHEY and CDR2 SMNVEV (reference sequence). The CDR3 loop is CASSLVGHDSPLHF. CDR3 DNA sequence: TGTGCCAGCAGTTTAGTGGGTCACGATTCACCCCTCCACTTT.

The V and J genes are TRBV7-2 and TRBJ2-5, with D possibly being TRBD1 (7 bases). The CDR3 loop spans 15 amino acids. Germline values: CDR1 SGHTA, CDR2 FQGNSA. V was clipped by 3 bases and J by 2 bases, with 13 bases between them. For the CDR3, the DNA is TGTGCCAGCAGCTTTCCAGGGGGGTGGCAAGAGACCCAGTACTTC. Translated: CASSFPGGWQETQYF.

The rearrangement joins TRBV14 to TRBJ2-1, with TRBD2 identical over 8 bases. From germline, CDR1 is SGHDN and CDR2 FVKESK. J was trimmed by 6 bases and V by 6 bases; bases with no gene match: 4. The CDR3 sequence is 13 residues long. The CDR3 region is CASSPGTSNEQFF. The CDR3 nucleotides are TGTGCCAGCAGTCCCGGGACTAGCAATGAGCAGTTCTTC.

In DNA, the CDR3 is TGTGCCAGCAGCCCGCGGACTAGCTATGAGCAGTTCTTC. It specifies CASSPRTSYEQFF. The chain recombines TRBV7-8 with TRBJ2-1; 8 bases agree with TRBD2. J gave up 8 bases and V 5 bases, and 5 bases lay outside the gene matches. CDR1 is SGHVS, CDR2 FQNEAQ, per germline. The CDR3 is 13 amino acids.

The V and J genes are TRBV27 and TRBJ2-3, with 7 positions matching TRBD2. The V and J ends lost 4 bases and 5 bases, in that order; junction bases with no gene match: 18. CDR1 and CDR2 from the germline V gene are MNHEY and SMNVEV (reference sequence). The CDR3 is 18 residues long. CDR3 sequence (DNA): TGTGCCAGCAGTTCCCCCGGCTTTGATTTGCGGGAGAGAGATACGCAGTATTTT. This gives the protein CASSSPGFDLRERDTQYF.